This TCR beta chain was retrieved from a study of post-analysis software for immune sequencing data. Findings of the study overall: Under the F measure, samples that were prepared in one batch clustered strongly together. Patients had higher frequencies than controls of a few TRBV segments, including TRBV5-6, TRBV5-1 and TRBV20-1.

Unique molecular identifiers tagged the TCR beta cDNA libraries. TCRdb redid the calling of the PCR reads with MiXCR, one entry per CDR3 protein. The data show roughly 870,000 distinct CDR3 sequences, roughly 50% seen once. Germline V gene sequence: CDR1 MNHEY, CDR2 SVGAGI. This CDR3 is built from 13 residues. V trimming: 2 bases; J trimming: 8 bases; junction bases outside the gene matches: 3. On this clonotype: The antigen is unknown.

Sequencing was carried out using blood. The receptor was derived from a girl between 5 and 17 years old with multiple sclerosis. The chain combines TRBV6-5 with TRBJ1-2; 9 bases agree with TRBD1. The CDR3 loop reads CASSYTGTGGYTF. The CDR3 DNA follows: TGTGCCAGCAGTTACACTGGGACAGGGGGCTACACCTTC.